This T cell receptor (beta chain) was profiled in a study of cytomegalovirus exposure and HLA in healthy donors. Study-wide context: The study placed about 86% of its roughly 430 genotyped donors in the Caucasian-associated ancestry cluster. Study conclusions and caveats: Donor immune exposure was known only as CMV serostatus. Overall, approximately 150 TCR beta chains were annotated as cytomegalovirus-associated. Associated with HLA alleles at 0.05 false discovery rate in a later analysis were 16,951 TCR beta sequences.

About this clone itself: Its antigen is not known.

Trimming removed 4 bases from V and 0 bases from J, with 10 bases in between. CDR3 size: 14 residues. Germline-derived CDR1 and CDR2 are SGDLS and YYNGEE. PCR amplification relied on 60 Vbeta primers (plus 13 Jbeta primers). Produced via immunoSEQ multiplex PCR; TCRdb's table is partial and in-frame only. The sample has roughly 200,000 clones, roughly 90% seen once; the top ten hold around 1%. This rearrangement joins TRBV9 to TRBJ1-1; the D gene is possibly TRBD1 (5 bases). The receptor was derived from a woman aged 18-29 years in good health and CMV-seronegative. Sample: PBMCs. The CDR3 protein is CASSPGLLNTEAFF. The CDR3 DNA is TGTGCCAGCAGCCCGGGACTCCTGAACACTGAAGCTTTCTTT.